Below, 30 T cell receptor beta chains from the same sample are listed, as sequenced in a study of T cells in Graves' hyperthyroidism and ophthalmopathy. Amplified TCR beta CDR3 regions derived from RNA transcripts. An initial round of RT-PCR targeting the TCR CDR3 relied on the HTBI primer set. TCRdb processed the multiplex PCR reads anew with MiXCR; each CDR3 protein has one entry. The sample holds some 300,000 distinct CDR3 sequences, around 17% seen once. The sample taken for sequencing was blood. The origin of the receptors is a young man with Graves' hyperthyroidism.

CDR3 in amino acids: CASSQYIGQGNTEAFF. In nucleotides, the CDR3 is TGTGCCAGCAGCCAGTACATCGGACAGGGGAACACTGAAGCTTTCTTT. The chain joins TRBV14 to TRBJ1-1, with TRBD1 identical over 8 bases. V gave up 3 bases and J gave up 1 base; unmatched junction bases: 7. The germline V gene has CDR1 SGHDN and CDR2 FVKESK. This CDR3 region has 16 residues.

This clonotype came up many times. The chain uses TRBV20-1 and TRBJ2-3; 9 bases agree with TRBD2. Germline V gene sequence: CDR1 DFQATT, CDR2 SNEGSKA (reference sequence). V lost 0 bases to trimming and J lost 5 bases; unmatched junction nucleotides: 6. CDR3 size: 15 residues. This CDR3 reads CSARDRLAGRDTQYF. In DNA, the CDR3 is TGCAGTGCTAGAGATCGGCTAGCGGGACGAGATACGCAGTATTTT.

This clonotype was seen ten or more times. The chain recombines TRBV28 with TRBJ2-2; D not certain. V was clipped by 8 bases and J by 4 bases, with 14 bases between them. Germline V gives CDR1 MDHEN, CDR2 SYDVKM. CDR3 size: 14 residues. CDR3 bases: TGTGCCAGCGGACGAGACAAGTCCACCGGGGAGCTGTTTTTT. This codes for CASGRDKSTGELFF.

The table lists this clonotype with many counts. V and J are TRBV27 and TRBJ2-1, with a weak D call TRBD2 (5 bases). CDR3 length equals 15 residues. Germline loops: CDR1 MNHEY, CDR2 SMNVEV (reference sequence). Trimming stripped 6 bases from V and 0 bases from J, with 12 bases between. CDR3 sequence (DNA): TGTGCCAGCAGCCCCCCGGGGAGCTCCTACAATGAGCAGTTCTTC. The encoded protein is CASSPPGSSYNEQFF.

This clonotype was seen ten or more times. The chain employs TRBV4-1 and TRBJ1-1, with D hard to call. The CDR3 extends over 14 amino acids. Germline V CDR1 and CDR2: MGHRA, YSYEKL. Trimming removed 1 base from V and 2 bases from J, with 8 bases in between. In nucleotides, the CDR3 is TGCGCCAGCAGCCAAGCGGCTTTAAACACTGAAGCTTTCTTT. It encodes CASSQAALNTEAFF.

The sample holds many counts of this clonotype. The V call is TRBV20-1, the J call TRBJ2-5, with a possible D match to TRBD2 (6 bases). Germline CDR1 reads DFQATT; CDR2 reads SNEGSKA (reference sequence). This CDR3 is built from 13 residues. The CDR3 loop is CSLLEGLGETQYF. The CDR3 DNA reads as TGCAGCCTCTTGGAGGGGCTCGGGGAGACCCAGTACTTC.

Ten or more counts support this clonotype. The chain uses TRBV2 and TRBJ2-2; the D gene is possibly TRBD1 (6 bases). The ends were cut back, 5 bases at V and 3 bases at J, with 10 bases in the middle. The CDR3 length is 14 residues. The V gene's germline CDR1 is SNHLY and CDR2 FYNNEI. The CDR3 here is CASSYSGDTGELFF. CDR3 nucleotides: TGTGCCAGCAGTTACTCAGGGGACACCGGGGAGCTGTTTTTT.

As for this clonotype: A much larger clone sits a single nucleotide away, making a read error possible. The genes are TRBV18 and TRBJ1-1; D not resolved. V gave up 2 bases and J gave up 0 bases, with 10 bases separating them. CDR3 length: 15 residues. The germline V gene encodes CDR1 KGHSH and CDR2 LQKENI. The CDR3 is CASSPFPQMNTEAFF. CDR3 nucleotide sequence: TGTGCCAGCTCACCATTTCCCCAGATGAACACTGAAGCTTTCTTT.

This clonotype was detected ten times or more. The chain is built from TRBV20-1 and TRBJ2-1; the D call may be TRBD1 or TRBD2 (5 bases each). The germline gives CDR1 DFQATT, CDR2 SNEGSKA (reference sequence). CDR3 length: 16 amino acids. The V end lost 8 bases, the J end lost 7 bases, and 27 bases lay between the germline ends. The CDR3 reads CSCSQLRWGTRNEQFF. In DNA, the CDR3 is TGCAGTTGTTCCCAACTCCGGTGGGGGACGAGAAATGAGCAGTTCTTC.

V gene TRBV20-1 combines with J gene TRBJ2-3; the match to TRBD2 covers 7 bases. Trimming took 6 bases from V and 0 from J; bases not matched to a gene: 9. CDR3 length: 15 residues. Germline V gene sequence: CDR1 DFQATT, CDR2 SNEGSKA (reference sequence). The CDR3 coding sequence is TGCAGTGCCCGTCGCGCGGGAGTGAGCACAGATACGCAGTATTTT. Translating gives CSARRAGVSTDTQYF.

This clonotype was found a few times. V usage is TRBV29-1 and J usage is TRBJ2-5, with D perhaps TRBD1 (6 bases). V was clipped by 5 bases and J by 2 bases, with 12 bases between them. The CDR3 is 13 amino acids. Germline V CDR1 and CDR2: SQVTM, ANQGSEA. The CDR3 nucleotides read TGCAGCGTTCGCCCGGACAGTCAAGAGACCCAGTACTTC. Its translation: CSVRPDSQETQYF.

This clonotype was detected many times. CDR3 residues: CAWSVGLSGPLHF. The CDR3 DNA follows: TGTGCCTGGAGTGTTGGTCTATCGGGGCCCCTCCACTTT. This rearrangement joins TRBV30 to TRBJ1-6; no clear D gene. This CDR3 has 13 residues. The V end lost 0 bases, the J end lost 13 bases, and 13 bases lay between the germline ends. From germline, CDR1 is GTSNPN and CDR2 SVGIG (reference sequence).

The genes are TRBV19 and TRBJ2-7; 7 bases are shared with TRBD2. Germline CDR1 and CDR2: LNHDA and SQIVND (reference sequence). Losses at the gene ends were 3 bases for V and 2 bases for J; bases not matched to a gene: 1. This CDR3 spans 13 amino acids. The CDR3 nucleotides are TGTGCCAGTAGTATGGGGGGGGCCTACGAGCAGTACTTC. The encoded protein is CASSMGGAYEQYF.

V gene TRBV10-2 combines with J gene TRBJ2-1; D tentatively reads TRBD1 or TRBD2 (6 bases each). Trimming removed 1 base from V and 5 bases from J, with 9 bases in between. This CDR3 is 14 amino acids long. The germline V gene has CDR1 WSHSY and CDR2 SAAADI. The DNA of the CDR3 is TGCGCCAGCAGTGAGTGGCGGGACAACAATGAGCAGTTCTTC. Its protein product is CASSEWRDNNEQFF.

The J gene is TRBJ2-7, the V gene TRBV11-2; TRBD2 agrees at 8 bases. The germline gives CDR1 SGHAT, CDR2 FQNNGV. CDR3 length equals 14 residues. The V segment lost 1 base and the J segment 6 bases; nucleotides outside the gene matches: 5. The CDR3 loop is CASSLVGRASEQYF. In nucleotides, the CDR3 is TGTGCCAGCAGCTTAGTCGGGAGGGCCTCCGAGCAGTACTTC. The full variable domain, in which reference TRBV11-2 and TRBJ2-7 provide the parts outside the CDR3, is EAGVAQSPRYKIIEKRQSVAFWCNPISGHATLYWYQQILGQGPKLLIQFQNNGVVDDSQLPKDRFSAERLKGVDSTLKIQPAKLEDSAVYLCASSLVGRASEQYFGPGTRLTVT.

This clonotype occurred many times. This chain links TRBV13 with TRBJ1-2; 9 bases are shared with TRBD1. In germline, CDR1 is PRHDT, CDR2 FYEKMQ (reference sequence). The CDR3 has 13 residues. J gave up 7 bases and V 5 bases, and 5 bases lay outside the gene matches. CDR3 nucleotide sequence: TGTGCCAGCAGCGCCACAGGGGGCGGTGGCTACACCTTC. It specifies CASSATGGGGYTF.

For this clonotype: Since a much larger clone is just one base distant, this may be a read error. Written as DNA, the CDR3 is TGTGCCAGCTCATCCAACGGGGGCTCCAATGAGCAGTTCTTC. As protein: CASSSNGGSNEQFF. The chain joins TRBV18 to TRBJ2-1; D is possibly TRBD1 or TRBD2 (6 bases each). Trimming took off 5 bases at V and 6 bases at J, with 14 bases between the two ends. CDR1 is KGHSH and CDR2 is LQKENI in the germline V gene. This CDR3 has 14 amino acids. The full variable domain, with the rest looked up from reference TRBV18 and TRBJ2-1, is NAGVMQNPRHLVRRRGQEARLRCSPMKGHSHVYWYRQLPEEGLKFMVYLQKENIIDESGMPKERFSAEFPKEGPSILRIQQVVRGDSAAYFCASSSNGGSNEQFFGPGTRLTVL.

Ten or more counts support this clonotype. As DNA, the CDR3 is TGTGCTAGTGCCCTAGACATCGGTCCAGATACGCAGTATTTT. It yields the protein CASALDIGPDTQYF. This chain joins TRBV12-5 and TRBJ2-3; D call uncertain. V lost 7 bases and J lost 4, with 15 bases in between. The germline gives CDR1 LGHNT, CDR2 FRNRAP. CDR3 length: 14 amino acids.

The CDR3 is CASSYDRAYGNSPLHF. The CDR3 DNA follows: TGTGCCAGCAGTTACGACAGGGCATATGGAAATTCACCCCTCCACTTT. The genes are TRBV28 and TRBJ1-6; 7 nucleotides align to TRBD1. Germline V gene lookup returns CDR1 MDHEN and CDR2 SYDVKM. This CDR3 is built from 16 residues. After removal of 4 bases from V and 7 bases from J, the junction contained 10 bases not matched to a gene. The entire variable domain, with the rest obtained from reference TRBV28 and TRBJ1-6, is as follows: DVKVTQSSRYLVKRTGEKVFLECVQDMDHENMFWYRQDPGLGLRLIYFSYDVKMKEKGDIPEGYSVSREKKERFSLILESASTNQTSMYLCASSYDRAYGNSPLHFGNGTRLTVT.

This rearrangement joins TRBV5-1 to TRBJ2-3; D is uncertain. Germline assignment: CDR1 SGHRS and CDR2 YFSETQ. V lost 3 bases and J 0 bases, leaving 26 bases between the germline ends. This CDR3 has 20 residues. This chain's CDR3 is CASSSYRARWAALSTDTQYF. As DNA, the CDR3 is TGCGCCAGCAGCTCCTACCGCGCCAGGTGGGCGGCCCTGAGCACAGATACGCAGTATTTT.

The chain links TRBV20-1 to TRBJ1-1, with 7 bases lining up with TRBD1. CDR1 DFQATT and CDR2 SNEGSKA come from the germline V gene (reference sequence). CDR3 size: 14 residues. The V gene end was trimmed by 6 bases and the J gene end by 1 base; junction bases not matched to a gene: 8. The DNA for the CDR3 is TGCAGTGCAATCGACAGGGTTAAGAACACTGAAGCTTTCTTT. As protein: CSAIDRVKNTEAFF.

This clonotype has ten or more counts. V is TRBV6-1 and J is TRBJ2-2; TRBD2 agrees at 10 bases. This CDR3 contains 17 residues. The J segment lost 6 bases and the V segment lost 6 bases, leaving 13 bases of the junction unmatched. Germline CDR1 reads MNHNS; CDR2 reads SASEGT. CDR3 in DNA: TGTGCCAGCAGCCTCAATCCTAGCGGGAGTATCGCCGGGGAGCTGTTTTTT. It codes for CASSLNPSGSIAGELFF.

This clonotype has more than one count but fewer than ten. This chain links TRBV9 with TRBJ1-3, with 7 bases aligning to TRBD1. Germline V gene data show CDR1 as SGDLS and CDR2 as YYNGEE. The CDR3 covers 20 residues. The J segment lost 1 base and the V segment lost 1 base, leaving 17 bases of the junction unmatched. The CDR3 DNA is TGTGCCAGCAGCGTATCCGATCTCATGGGACAGAGAGGTTCTGGAAACACCATATATTTT. Encoded protein: CASSVSDLMGQRGSGNTIYF.

This clonotype came up many times. This chain uses TRBV7-9 with TRBJ2-1; TRBD1 or TRBD2 may be the D gene (5 bases each). Trimming took 5 bases from V and 2 from J, leaving 13 bases between them. The CDR3 loop spans 15 amino acids. Germline values: CDR1 SEHNR, CDR2 FQNEAQ (reference sequence). The chain's CDR3 is CASSLREAAYNEQFF. The CDR3 region has the DNA TGTGCCAGCAGCCTCAGGGAAGCGGCCTACAATGAGCAGTTCTTC.

The chain carries TRBV9 and TRBJ1-3, with D possibly being TRBD1 (6 bases). The CDR3 runs 16 residues. With 3 bases removed from V and 0 bases from J, the gap between germline ends came to 13 bases. Germline CDR1 is SGDLS and CDR2 is YYNGEE. The CDR3 reads CASSGGPRDSGNTIYF. The CDR3 nucleotides read TGTGCCAGCAGCGGGGGGCCGCGGGACTCTGGAAACACCATATATTTT.

The CDR3 nucleotides read TGTGCCAGCAGTTACAATCCGGGGGGCTGGGAGCAAGAGACCCAGTACTTC. This gives the protein CASSYNPGGWEQETQYF. The genes are TRBV6-2 or TRBV6-3 and TRBJ2-5, with a possible D match to TRBD2 (7 bases). Germline V gives CDR1 MNHEY, CDR2 SVGEGT. Deletions cut 2 bases from V and 2 bases from J, with 18 bases between. The CDR3 runs to 17 residues.

This clonotype was picked up a small number of times. V gene TRBV29-1 combines with J gene TRBJ1-2; D is perhaps TRBD1 (6 bases). CDR1 SQVTM and CDR2 ANQGSEA come from the germline V gene. V dropped 0 bases and J dropped 8 bases, with 13 bases sitting between them. The CDR3 sequence is 13 residues long. The CDR3 DNA sequence: TGCAGCGTTGAAGATAAACAGGGCGGCGGCTACACCTTC. This sequence encodes CSVEDKQGGGYTF.

This clonotype occurred a few times. The rearrangement joins TRBV9 to TRBJ1-1; TRBD1 is a possible D gene (5 bases). The CDR3 sequence is 15 residues long. Germline V lookup: CDR1 SGDLS, CDR2 YYNGEE. V lost 1 base to trimming and J lost 3 bases, with 13 bases between them. CDR3 DNA sequence: TGTGCCAGCAGCGTACAGGGTAACGCGGACACTGAAGCTTTCTTT. Translated: CASSVQGNADTEAFF.

This clonotype was observed at least ten times. The genes are TRBV28 and TRBJ2-1; no reliable D call. The germline gives CDR1 MDHEN, CDR2 SYDVKM. This CDR3 contains 12 residues. Trimming shortened V by 6 bases and J by 8 bases, and 11 bases separated the two germline ends. The CDR3 here is CASRQTRDEQFF. For the CDR3, the DNA is TGTGCCAGCAGGCAAACCCGTGATGAGCAGTTCTTC.

The CDR3 reads CSALGLTVHNEQFF. The CDR3 bases are TGCAGTGCTCTGGGACTAACGGTCCACAATGAGCAGTTCTTC. The rearrangement joins TRBV20-1 to TRBJ2-1; TRBD2 agrees at 7 bases. The CDR3 spans 14 residues. Germline loops: CDR1 DFQATT, CDR2 SNEGSKA (reference sequence). Trimming removed 5 bases from V and 5 bases from J; junction bases left unmatched: 9.